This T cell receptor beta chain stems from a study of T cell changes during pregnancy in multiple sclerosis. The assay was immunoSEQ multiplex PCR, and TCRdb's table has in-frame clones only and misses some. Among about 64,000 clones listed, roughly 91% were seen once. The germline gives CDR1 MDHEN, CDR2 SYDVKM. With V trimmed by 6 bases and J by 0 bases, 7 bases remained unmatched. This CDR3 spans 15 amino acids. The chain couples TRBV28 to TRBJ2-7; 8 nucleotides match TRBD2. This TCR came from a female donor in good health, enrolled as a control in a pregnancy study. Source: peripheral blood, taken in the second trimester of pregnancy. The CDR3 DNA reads TGTGCCAGCAGCCCCGGGGGGGAGAGCTCCTACGAGCAGTACTTC. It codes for CASSPGGESSYEQYF.